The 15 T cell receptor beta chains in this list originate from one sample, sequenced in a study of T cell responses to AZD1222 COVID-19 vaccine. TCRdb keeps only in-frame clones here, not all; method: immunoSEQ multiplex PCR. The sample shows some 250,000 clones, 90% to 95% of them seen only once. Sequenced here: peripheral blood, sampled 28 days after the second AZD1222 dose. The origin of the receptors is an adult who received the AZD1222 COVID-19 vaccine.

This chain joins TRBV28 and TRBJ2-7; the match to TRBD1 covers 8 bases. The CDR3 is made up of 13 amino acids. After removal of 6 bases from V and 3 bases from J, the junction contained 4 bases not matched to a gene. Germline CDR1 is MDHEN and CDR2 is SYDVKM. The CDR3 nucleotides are TGTGCCAGCAGGTCAGACAGGGGCTACGAGCAGTACTTC. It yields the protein CASRSDRGYEQYF.

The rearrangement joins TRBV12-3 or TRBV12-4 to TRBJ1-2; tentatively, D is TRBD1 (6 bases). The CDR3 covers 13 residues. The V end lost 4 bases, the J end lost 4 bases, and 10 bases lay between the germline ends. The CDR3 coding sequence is TGTGCCAGCAGTTGGGACACCTCCTATGGCTACACCTTC. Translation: CASSWDTSYGYTF.

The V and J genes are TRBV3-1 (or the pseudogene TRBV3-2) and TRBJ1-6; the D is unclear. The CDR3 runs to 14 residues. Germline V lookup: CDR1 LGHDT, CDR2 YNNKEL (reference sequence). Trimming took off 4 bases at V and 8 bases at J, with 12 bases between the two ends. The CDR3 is CASSPRRLDSPLHF. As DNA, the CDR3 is TGTGCCAGCAGCCCGAGGAGGCTAGATTCACCCCTCCACTTT.

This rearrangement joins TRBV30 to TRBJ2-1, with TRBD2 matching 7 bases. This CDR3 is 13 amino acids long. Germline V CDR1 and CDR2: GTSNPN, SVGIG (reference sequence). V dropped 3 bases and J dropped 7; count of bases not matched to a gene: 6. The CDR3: CAWRSGAGNEQFF. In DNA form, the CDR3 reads TGTGCCTGGAGGAGCGGGGCCGGGAATGAGCAGTTCTTC. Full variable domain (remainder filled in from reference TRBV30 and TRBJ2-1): SQTIHQWPATLVQPVGSPLSLECTVEGTSNPNLYWYRQAAGRGLQLLFYSVGIGQISSEVPQNLSASRPQDRQFILSSKKLLLSDSGFYLCAWRSGAGNEQFFGPGTRLTVL.

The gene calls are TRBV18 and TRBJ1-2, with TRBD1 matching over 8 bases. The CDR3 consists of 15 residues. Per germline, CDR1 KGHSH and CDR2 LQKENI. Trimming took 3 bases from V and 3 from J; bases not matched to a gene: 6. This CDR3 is CASSPGRGRDYGYTF. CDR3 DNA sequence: TGTGCCAGCTCACCGGGCAGGGGGCGCGACTATGGCTACACCTTC.

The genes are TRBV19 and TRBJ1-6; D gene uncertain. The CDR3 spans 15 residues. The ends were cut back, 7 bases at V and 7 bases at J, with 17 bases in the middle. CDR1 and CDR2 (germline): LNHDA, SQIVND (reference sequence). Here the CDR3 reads CASKVGNSENSPLHF. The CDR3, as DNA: TGTGCCAGTAAGGTCGGGAACAGTGAGAATTCACCCCTCCACTTT.

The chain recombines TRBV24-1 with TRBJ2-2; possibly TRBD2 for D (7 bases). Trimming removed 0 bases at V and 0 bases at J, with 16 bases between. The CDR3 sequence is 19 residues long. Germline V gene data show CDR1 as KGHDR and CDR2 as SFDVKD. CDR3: CATSDLAWGGTTNTGELFF. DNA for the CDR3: TGTGCCACCAGTGATTTGGCCTGGGGGGGGACAACGAACACCGGGGAGCTGTTTTTT.

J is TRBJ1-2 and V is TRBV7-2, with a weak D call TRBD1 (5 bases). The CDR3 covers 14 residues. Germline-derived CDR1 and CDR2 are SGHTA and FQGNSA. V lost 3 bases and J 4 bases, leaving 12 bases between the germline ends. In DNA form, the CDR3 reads TGTGCCAGCAGCTTTCCGGGGCCCACCTATGGCTACACCTTC. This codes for CASSFPGPTYGYTF.

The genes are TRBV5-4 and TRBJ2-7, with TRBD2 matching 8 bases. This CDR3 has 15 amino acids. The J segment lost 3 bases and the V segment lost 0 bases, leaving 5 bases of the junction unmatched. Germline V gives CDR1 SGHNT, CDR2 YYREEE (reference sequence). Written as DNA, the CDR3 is TGTGCCAGCAGCTTGGGTGGACTAGCCGACTACGAGCAGTACTTC. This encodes CASSLGGLADYEQYF.

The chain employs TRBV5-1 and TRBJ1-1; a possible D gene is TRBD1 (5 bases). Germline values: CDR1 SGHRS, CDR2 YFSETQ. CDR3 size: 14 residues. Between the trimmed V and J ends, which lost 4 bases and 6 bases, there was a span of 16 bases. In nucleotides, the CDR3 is TGCGCCAGCAGCCCGCAGGGTCCCAACGCTGAAGCTTTCTTT. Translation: CASSPQGPNAEAFF.

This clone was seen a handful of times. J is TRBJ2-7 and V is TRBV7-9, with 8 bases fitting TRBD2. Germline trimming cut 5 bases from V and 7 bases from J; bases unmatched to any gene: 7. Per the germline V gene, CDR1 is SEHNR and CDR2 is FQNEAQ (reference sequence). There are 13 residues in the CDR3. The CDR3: CASSPFRGGEQYF. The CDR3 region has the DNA TGTGCCAGCAGCCCCTTCCGGGGGGGGGAGCAGTACTTC. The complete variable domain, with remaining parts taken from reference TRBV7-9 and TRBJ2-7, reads DTGVSQNPRHKITKRGQNVTFRCDPISEHNRLYWYRQTLGQGPEFLTYFQNEAQLEKSRLLSDRFSAERPKGSFSTLEIQRTEQGDSAMYLCASSPFRGGEQYFGPGTRLTVT.

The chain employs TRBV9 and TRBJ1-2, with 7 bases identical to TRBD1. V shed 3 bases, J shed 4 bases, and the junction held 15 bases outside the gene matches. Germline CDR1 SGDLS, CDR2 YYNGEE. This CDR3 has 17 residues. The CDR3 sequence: CASSAGGRGQGGYGYTF. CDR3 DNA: TGTGCCAGCAGCGCAGGGGGACGGGGGCAAGGCGGCTATGGCTACACCTTC.

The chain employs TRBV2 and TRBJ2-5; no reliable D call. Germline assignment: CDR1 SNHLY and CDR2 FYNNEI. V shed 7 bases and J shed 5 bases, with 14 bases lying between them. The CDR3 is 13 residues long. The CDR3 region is CASIKRHMETQYF. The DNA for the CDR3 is TGTGCCAGCATTAAAAGGCACATGGAGACCCAGTACTTC.

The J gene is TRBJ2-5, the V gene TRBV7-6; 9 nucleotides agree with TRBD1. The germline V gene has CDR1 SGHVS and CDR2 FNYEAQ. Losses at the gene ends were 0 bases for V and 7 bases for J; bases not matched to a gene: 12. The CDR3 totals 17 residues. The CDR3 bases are TGTGCCAGCAGCTTAGCTAAGGGGGACAGGGAGAAATGGACCCAGTACTTC. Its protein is CASSLAKGDREKWTQYF.

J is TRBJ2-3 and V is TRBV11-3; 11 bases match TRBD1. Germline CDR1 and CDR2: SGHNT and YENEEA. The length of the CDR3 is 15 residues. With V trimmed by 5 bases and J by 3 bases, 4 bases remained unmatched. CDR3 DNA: TGTGCCAGCAGCGGCGGGACAGGGGGGACAGATACGCAGTATTTT. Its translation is CASSGGTGGTDTQYF.